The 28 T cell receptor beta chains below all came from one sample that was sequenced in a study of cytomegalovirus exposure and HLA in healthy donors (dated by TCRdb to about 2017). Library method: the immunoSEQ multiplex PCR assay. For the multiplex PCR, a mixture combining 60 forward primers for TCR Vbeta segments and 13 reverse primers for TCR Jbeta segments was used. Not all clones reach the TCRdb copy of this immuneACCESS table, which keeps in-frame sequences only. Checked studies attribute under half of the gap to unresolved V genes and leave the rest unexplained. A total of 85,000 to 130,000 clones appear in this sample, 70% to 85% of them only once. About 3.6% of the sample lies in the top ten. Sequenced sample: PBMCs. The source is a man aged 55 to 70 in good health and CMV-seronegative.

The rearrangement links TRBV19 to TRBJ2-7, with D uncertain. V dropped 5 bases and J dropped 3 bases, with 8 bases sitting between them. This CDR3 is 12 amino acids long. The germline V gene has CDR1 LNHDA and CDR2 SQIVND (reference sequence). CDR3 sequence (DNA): TGTGCCAGTAGTGCCCAGGACTACGAGCAGTACTTC. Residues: CASSAQDYEQYF.

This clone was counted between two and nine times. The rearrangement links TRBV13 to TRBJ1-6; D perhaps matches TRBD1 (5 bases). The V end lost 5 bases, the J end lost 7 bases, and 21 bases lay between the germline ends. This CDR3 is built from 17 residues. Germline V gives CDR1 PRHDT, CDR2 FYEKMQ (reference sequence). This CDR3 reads CASSPFYAGGRNSPLHF. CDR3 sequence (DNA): TGTGCCAGCAGCCCTTTCTATGCCGGGGGTCGAAATTCACCCCTCCACTTT.

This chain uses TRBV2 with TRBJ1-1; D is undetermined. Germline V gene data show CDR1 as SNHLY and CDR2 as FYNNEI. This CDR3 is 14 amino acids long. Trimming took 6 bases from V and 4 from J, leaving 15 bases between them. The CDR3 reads CASSRAQRGTEAFF. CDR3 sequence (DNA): TGTGCCAGCAGCCGGGCCCAACGGGGCACTGAAGCTTTCTTT.

The CDR3 protein is CASSLGLAGGPQDTQYF. The CDR3 nucleotides are TGTGCCAGCAGCTTGGGACTAGCGGGGGGGCCGCAAGATACGCAGTATTTT. The V gene is TRBV7-8, the J gene TRBJ2-3; TRBD2 agrees at 16 bases. Germline values: CDR1 SGHVS, CDR2 FQNEAQ. The CDR3 consists of 17 residues. V lost 3 bases, J lost 5 bases, and 5 bases stayed unmatched. The complete variable domain, with remaining parts taken from reference TRBV7-8 and TRBJ2-3, reads GAGVSQSPRYKVAKRGQDVALRCDPISGHVSLFWYQQALGQGPEFLTYFQNEAQLDKSGLPSDRFFAERPEGSVSTLKIQRTQQEDSAVYLCASSLGLAGGPQDTQYFGPGTRLTVL.

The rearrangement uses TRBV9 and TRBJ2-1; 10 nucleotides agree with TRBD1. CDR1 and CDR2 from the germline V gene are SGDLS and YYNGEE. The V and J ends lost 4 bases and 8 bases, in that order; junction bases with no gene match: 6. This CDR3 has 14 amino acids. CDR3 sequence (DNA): TGTGCCAGCAGCTCGGACAGGGGGGACGATGAGCAGTTCTTC. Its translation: CASSSDRGDDEQFF.

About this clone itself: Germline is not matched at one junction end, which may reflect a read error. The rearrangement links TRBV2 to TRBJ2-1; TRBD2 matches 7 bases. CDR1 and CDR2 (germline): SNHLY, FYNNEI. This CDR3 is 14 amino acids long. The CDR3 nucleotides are TGTGCCAGCAGTGAAAACCGATGGGGGGGAAGTAAACTCTTC. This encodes CASSENRWGGSKLF.

The CDR3 spells CASSQRDRWGEGNQPQHF. The CDR3, as DNA: TGTGCCAGCAGCCAGAGGGACAGGTGGGGCGAGGGCAATCAGCCCCAGCATTTT. This chain joins TRBV5-7 and TRBJ1-5, with 8 bases identical to TRBD1. TRBV5-7 is treated as an ORF (open reading frame) with a function not yet certain. The CDR3 is 18 amino acids. Germline trimming cut 4 bases from V and 2 bases from J; bases unmatched to any gene: 14.

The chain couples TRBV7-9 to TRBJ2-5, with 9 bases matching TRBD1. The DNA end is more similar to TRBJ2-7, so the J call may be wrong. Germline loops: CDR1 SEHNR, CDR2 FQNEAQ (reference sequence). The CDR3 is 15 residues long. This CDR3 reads CASRKPGQGTYEQYF. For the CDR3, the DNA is TGTGCCAGCAGAAAACCGGGACAGGGAACCTACGAGCAGTACTTC.

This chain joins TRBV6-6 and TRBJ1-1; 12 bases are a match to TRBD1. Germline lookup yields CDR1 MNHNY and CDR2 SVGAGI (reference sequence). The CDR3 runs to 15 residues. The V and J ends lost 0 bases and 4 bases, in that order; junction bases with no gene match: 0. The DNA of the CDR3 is TGTGCCAGCAGTTACTCGGGACAGGGGGCCACTGAAGCTTTCTTT. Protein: CASSYSGQGATEAFF.

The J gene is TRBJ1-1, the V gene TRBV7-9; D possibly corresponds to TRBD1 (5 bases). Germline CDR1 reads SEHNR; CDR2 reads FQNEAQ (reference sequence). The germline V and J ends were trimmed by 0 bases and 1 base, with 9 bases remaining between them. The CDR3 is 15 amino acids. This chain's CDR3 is CASSLAAGPNTEAFF. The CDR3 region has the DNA TGTGCCAGCAGCTTAGCCGCGGGACCGAACACTGAAGCTTTCTTT.

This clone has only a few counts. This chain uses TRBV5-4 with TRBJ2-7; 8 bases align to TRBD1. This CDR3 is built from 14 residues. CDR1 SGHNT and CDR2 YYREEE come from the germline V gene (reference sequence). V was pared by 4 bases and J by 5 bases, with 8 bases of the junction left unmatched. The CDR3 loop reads CASSGGQGLDEQYV. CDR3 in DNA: TGTGCCAGCAGCGGCGGACAGGGTCTCGACGAGCAGTACGTC.

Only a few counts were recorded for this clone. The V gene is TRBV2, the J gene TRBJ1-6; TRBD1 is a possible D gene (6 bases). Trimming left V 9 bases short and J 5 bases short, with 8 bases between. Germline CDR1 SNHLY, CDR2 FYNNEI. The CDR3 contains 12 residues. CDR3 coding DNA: TGTGCCAGAAGACAGGATAATTCACCCCTCCACTTT. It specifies CARRQDNSPLHF.

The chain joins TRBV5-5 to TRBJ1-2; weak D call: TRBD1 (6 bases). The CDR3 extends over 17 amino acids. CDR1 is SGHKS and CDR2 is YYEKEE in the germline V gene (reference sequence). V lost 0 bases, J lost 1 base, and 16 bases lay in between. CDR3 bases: TGTGCCAGCAGCTTGGAGACTGGACAGCGCGATAACTATGGCTACACCTTC. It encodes CASSLETGQRDNYGYTF.

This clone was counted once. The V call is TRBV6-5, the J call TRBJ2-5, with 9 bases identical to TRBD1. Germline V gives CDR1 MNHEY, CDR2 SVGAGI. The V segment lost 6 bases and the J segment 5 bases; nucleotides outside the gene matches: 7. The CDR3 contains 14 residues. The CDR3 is CASRRTGAGETQYF. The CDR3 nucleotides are TGTGCCAGCAGGAGGACAGGGGCTGGCGAGACCCAGTACTTC.

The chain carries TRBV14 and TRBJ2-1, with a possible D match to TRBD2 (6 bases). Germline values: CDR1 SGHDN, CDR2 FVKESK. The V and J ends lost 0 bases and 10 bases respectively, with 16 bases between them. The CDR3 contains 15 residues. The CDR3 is CASSQDKLGGREQFF. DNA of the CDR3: TGTGCCAGCAGCCAAGACAAGCTCGGGGGTCGGGAGCAGTTCTTC.

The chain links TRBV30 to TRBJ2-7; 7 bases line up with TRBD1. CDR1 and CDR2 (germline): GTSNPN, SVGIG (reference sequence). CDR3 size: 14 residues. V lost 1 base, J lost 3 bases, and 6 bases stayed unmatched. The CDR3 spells CAWSEGAGGYEQYF. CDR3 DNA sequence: TGTGCCTGGAGTGAAGGGGCAGGGGGCTACGAGCAGTACTTC.

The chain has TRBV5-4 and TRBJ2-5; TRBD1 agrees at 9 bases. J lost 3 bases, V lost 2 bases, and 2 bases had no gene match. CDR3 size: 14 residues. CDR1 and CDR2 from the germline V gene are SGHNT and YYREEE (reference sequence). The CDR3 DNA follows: TGTGCCAGCAGCTTCACAGGGGGCAAAGAGACCCAGTACTTC. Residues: CASSFTGGKETQYF.

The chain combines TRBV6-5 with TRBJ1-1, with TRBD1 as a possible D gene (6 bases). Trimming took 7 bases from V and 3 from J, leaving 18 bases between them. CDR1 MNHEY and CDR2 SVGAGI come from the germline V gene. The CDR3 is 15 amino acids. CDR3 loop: CASNSGASGDTEAFF. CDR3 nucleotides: TGTGCCAGCAACTCAGGGGCGAGCGGGGACACTGAAGCTTTCTTT.

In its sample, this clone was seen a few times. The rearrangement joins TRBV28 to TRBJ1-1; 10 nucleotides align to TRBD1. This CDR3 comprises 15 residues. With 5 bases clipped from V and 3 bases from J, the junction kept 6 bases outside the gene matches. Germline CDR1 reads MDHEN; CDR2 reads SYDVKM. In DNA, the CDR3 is TGTGCCAGCAGTACCATGGGGACAGGGGACACTGAAGCTTTCTTT. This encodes CASSTMGTGDTEAFF.

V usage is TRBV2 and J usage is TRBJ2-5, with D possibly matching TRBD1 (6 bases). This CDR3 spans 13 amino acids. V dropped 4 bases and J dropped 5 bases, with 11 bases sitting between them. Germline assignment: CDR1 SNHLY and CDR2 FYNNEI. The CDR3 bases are TGTGCCAGCAGTGCGGGACATACGGAGACCCAGTACTTC. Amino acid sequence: CASSAGHTETQYF. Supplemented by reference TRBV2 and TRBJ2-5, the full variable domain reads EPEVTQTPSHQVTQMGQEVILRCVPISNHLYFYWYRQILGQKVEFLVSFYNNEISEKSEIFDDQFSVERPDGSNFTLKIRSTKLEDSAMYFCASSAGHTETQYFGPGTRLLVL.

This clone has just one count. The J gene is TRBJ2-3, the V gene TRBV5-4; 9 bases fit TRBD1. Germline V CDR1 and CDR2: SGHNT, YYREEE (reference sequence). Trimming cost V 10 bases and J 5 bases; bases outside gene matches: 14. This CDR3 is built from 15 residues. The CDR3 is CALQHRTGARDTQYF. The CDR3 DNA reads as TGTGCCTTGCAACACCGGACAGGGGCGAGAGATACGCAGTATTTT.

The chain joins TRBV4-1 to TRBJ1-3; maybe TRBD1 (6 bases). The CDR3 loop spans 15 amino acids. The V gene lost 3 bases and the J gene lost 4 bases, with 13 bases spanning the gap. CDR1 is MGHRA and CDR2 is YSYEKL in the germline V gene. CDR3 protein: CASSQLWGHGNTIYF. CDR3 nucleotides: TGCGCCAGCAGCCAGCTTTGGGGGCACGGAAACACCATATATTTT.

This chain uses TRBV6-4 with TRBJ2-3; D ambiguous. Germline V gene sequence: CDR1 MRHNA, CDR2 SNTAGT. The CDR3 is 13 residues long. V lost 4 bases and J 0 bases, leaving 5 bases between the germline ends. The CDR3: CASSVTSTDTQYF. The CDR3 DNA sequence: TGTGCCAGCAGTGTGACTAGCACAGATACGCAGTATTTT.

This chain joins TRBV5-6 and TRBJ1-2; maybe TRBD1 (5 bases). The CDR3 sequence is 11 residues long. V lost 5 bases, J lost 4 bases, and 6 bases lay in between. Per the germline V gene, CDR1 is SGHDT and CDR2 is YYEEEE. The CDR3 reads CASRDIYGYTF. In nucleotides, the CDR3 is TGTGCCAGCAGGGACATCTATGGCTACACCTTC.

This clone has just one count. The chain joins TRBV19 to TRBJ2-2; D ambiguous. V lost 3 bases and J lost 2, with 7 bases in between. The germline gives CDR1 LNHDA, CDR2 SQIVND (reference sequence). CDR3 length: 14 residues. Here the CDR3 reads CASSIVKNTGELFF. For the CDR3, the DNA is TGTGCCAGTAGTATTGTTAAAAACACCGGGGAGCTGTTTTTT. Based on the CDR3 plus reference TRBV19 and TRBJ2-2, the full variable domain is DGGITQSPKYLFRKEGQNVTLSCEQNLNHDAMYWYRQDPGQGLRLIYYSQIVNDFQKGDIAEGYSVSREKKESFPLTVTSAQKNPTAFYLCASSIVKNTGELFFGEGSRLTVL.

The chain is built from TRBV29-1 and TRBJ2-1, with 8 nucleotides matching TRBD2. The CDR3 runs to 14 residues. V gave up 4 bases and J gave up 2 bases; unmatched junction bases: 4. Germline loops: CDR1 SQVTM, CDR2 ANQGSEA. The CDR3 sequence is CSVGGRGAYNEQFF. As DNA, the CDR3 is TGCAGCGTTGGGGGGCGGGGGGCCTACAATGAGCAGTTCTTC.

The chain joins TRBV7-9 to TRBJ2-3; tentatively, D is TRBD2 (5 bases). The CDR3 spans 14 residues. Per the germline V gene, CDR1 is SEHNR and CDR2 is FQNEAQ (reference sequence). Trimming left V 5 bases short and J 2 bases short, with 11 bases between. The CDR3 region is CASSVLGFTDTQYF. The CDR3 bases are TGTGCCAGCAGCGTACTAGGGTTCACAGATACGCAGTATTTT.

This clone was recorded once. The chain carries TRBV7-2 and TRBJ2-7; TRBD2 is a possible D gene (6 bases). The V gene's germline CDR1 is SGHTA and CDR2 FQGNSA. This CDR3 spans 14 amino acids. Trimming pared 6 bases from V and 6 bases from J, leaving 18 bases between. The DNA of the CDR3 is TGTGCCAGCAGTTGGGACTGGAACGAGGCCGAGCAGTACTTC. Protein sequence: CASSWDWNEAEQYF.